The 17 T cell receptor beta chains below were found in one sample sequenced in a study of CD8 T cells in Susac syndrome. RNA amounts of about 0.5 to 1 ug underwent reverse transcription with random hexamers. MiXCR was run by TCRdb on the immunoSEQ multiplex PCR reads, yielding one entry per CDR3 protein. The data show some 100,000 distinct CDR3 sequences, roughly 92% seen once. Sequences were obtained from CD8+ T cells from PBMCs. These receptors were taken from a human donor in good health.

V is TRBV18 and J is TRBJ2-1; TRBD1 is a possible D gene (5 bases). The CDR3 is made up of 15 amino acids. Germline-derived CDR1 and CDR2 are KGHSH and LQKENI. Trimming took off 3 bases at V and 5 bases at J, with 14 bases between the two ends. For the CDR3, the DNA is TGTGCCAGCTCACCCAGGGTATCCGTTAACAATGAGCAGTTCTTC. It is translated as CASSPRVSVNNEQFF.

V and J are TRBV5-4 and TRBJ1-2; possible D gene TRBD1, 5 bases. This CDR3 spans 14 amino acids. Germline V gene lookup returns CDR1 SGHNT and CDR2 YYREEE (reference sequence). Trimming pared 4 bases from V and 6 bases from J, leaving 16 bases between. CDR3 nucleotides: TGTGCCAGCAGCCCTTGGGACGGAGGAGATGGCTACACCTTC. This translates into CASSPWDGGDGYTF.

The chain uses TRBV20-1 and TRBJ1-2; tentatively, D is TRBD1 (5 bases). The CDR3 runs to 12 residues. Trimming left V 5 bases short and J 9 bases short, with 16 bases between. The V gene's germline CDR1 is DFQATT and CDR2 SNEGSKA (reference sequence). As DNA, the CDR3 is TGCAGTGCTCCGGGGGGGGGAGGGAGCTACACCTTC. Its translation is CSAPGGGGSYTF.

The chain combines TRBV7-3 with TRBJ1-2, with D hard to call. This CDR3 region has 13 residues. Germline assignment: CDR1 SGHTA and CDR2 FQGTGA. Trimming shortened V by 4 bases and J by 7 bases, and 13 bases separated the two germline ends. The CDR3 DNA reads TGTGCCAGCAGCTCAGATAGAGATGGTGGCTACACCTTC. This gives the protein CASSSDRDGGYTF.

The chain couples TRBV29-1 to TRBJ1-1, with 9 bases aligning to TRBD1. This CDR3 region has 15 residues. Germline assignment: CDR1 SQVTM and CDR2 ANQGSEA. V shed 5 bases and J 1 base; nucleotides not matched to a gene: 8. CDR3 amino acids: CSVMVTGQGNTEAFF. CDR3 DNA: TGCAGCGTTATGGTGACGGGACAGGGGAACACTGAAGCTTTCTTT.

This sequence joins TRBV4-2 and TRBJ2-2; D is perhaps TRBD2 (5 bases). Germline assignment: CDR1 LGHNA and CDR2 YNFKEQ. The CDR3 sequence is 13 residues long. Trimming cost V 2 bases and J 5 bases, with 6 bases left between them. The CDR3 region has the DNA TGTGCCAGCAGCCAATCGGGAACCGGGGAGCTGTTTTTT. It specifies CASSQSGTGELFF.

Only one count was recorded for this clonotype. The chain couples TRBV7-2 to TRBJ2-7; 12 nucleotides match TRBD2. Germline CDR1 and CDR2: SGHTA and FQGNSA. This CDR3 comprises 19 residues. Trimming removed 5 bases from V and 0 bases from J; junction bases left unmatched: 14. CDR3 region: CASSKGTSGLLVSSYEQYF. The CDR3 DNA reads TGTGCCAGCAGCAAAGGGACTAGCGGGCTCCTCGTTAGCTCCTACGAGCAGTACTTC.

The rearrangement uses TRBV20-1 and TRBJ1-3; D gene unclear. This CDR3 comprises 13 residues. With 5 bases removed from V and 0 bases from J, the gap between germline ends came to 8 bases. CDR1 DFQATT and CDR2 SNEGSKA come from the germline V gene (reference sequence). CDR3 loop: CSASSGSGNTIYF. Here the CDR3 DNA reads TGCAGTGCTTCCTCAGGCTCTGGAAACACCATATATTTT.

V is TRBV29-1 and J is TRBJ2-5, with 9 bases lining up with TRBD1. From germline, CDR1 is SQVTM and CDR2 ANQGSEA. The trim removed 6 bases at V and 5 bases at J, leaving 4 bases unmatched. This CDR3 spans 12 amino acids. The CDR3 protein is CSVGQGLETQYF. CDR3 sequence (DNA): TGCAGCGTCGGACAGGGGTTGGAGACCCAGTACTTC.

The chain uses TRBV20-1 and TRBJ1-6, with D possibly matching TRBD1 (5 bases). This CDR3 is 14 amino acids long. Trimming pared 6 bases from V and 2 bases from J, leaving 11 bases between. CDR1 and CDR2 from the germline V gene are DFQATT and SNEGSKA (reference sequence). CDR3: CSATEGTYNSPLHF. CDR3 sequence (DNA): TGCAGTGCCACGGAGGGGACCTATAATTCACCCCTCCACTTT.

This sequence joins TRBV6-1 and TRBJ2-1; 13 nucleotides match TRBD2. The CDR3 has 16 amino acids. Germline V CDR1 and CDR2: MNHNS, SASEGT. The V gene end was trimmed by 10 bases and the J gene end by 3 bases; junction bases not matched to a gene: 9. Here the CDR3 DNA reads TGTGCCACGGGACTAGCGGGGCCTAACGTCTACAATGAGCAGTTCTTC. Protein: CATGLAGPNVYNEQFF.

This clonotype came up once. The CDR3, as DNA: TGTGCCAGTAGTATAGTCCGAGGAACCTATGGCTACACCTTC. Translating gives CASSIVRGTYGYTF. The chain links TRBV19 to TRBJ1-2, with D hard to call. V was trimmed by 1 base and J by 4 bases, leaving 10 bases between them. The CDR3 has 14 residues. Germline V gives CDR1 LNHDA, CDR2 SQIVND (reference sequence).

This chain links TRBV7-2 with TRBJ1-2, with D unclear. This CDR3 contains 12 residues. Trimming cost V 1 base and J 8 bases, with 8 bases left between them. Germline loops: CDR1 SGHTA, CDR2 FQGNSA. The CDR3 nucleotides are TGTGCCAGCAGCTTAGATGGGAGCGGCTACACCTTC. It codes for CASSLDGSGYTF.

This chain connects TRBV10-3 to TRBJ1-5; 7 bases match TRBD1. Germline lookup yields CDR1 ENHRY and CDR2 SYGVKD. This CDR3 region has 15 residues. After removal of 0 bases from V and 4 bases from J, the junction contained 3 bases not matched to a gene. The CDR3 bases are TGTGCCATCAGTGAGTCAGGGGGCGGGAATCAGCCCCAGCATTTT. Its translation: CAISESGGGNQPQHF.

The chain links TRBV3-1 to TRBJ1-2, with D possibly TRBD1 on 6 matching bases. Germline CDR1 LGHDT, CDR2 YNNKEL (reference sequence). Deletions cut 4 bases from V and 6 bases from J, with 15 bases between. The CDR3 extends over 14 amino acids. The CDR3 nucleotides read TGTGCCAGCAGCCCACACAGGGACACCGATGGCTACACCTTC. This translates into CASSPHRDTDGYTF.

The chain couples TRBV7-9 to TRBJ1-1, with 8 positions matching TRBD1. CDR1 and CDR2 (germline): SEHNR, FQNEAQ (reference sequence). The CDR3 runs 12 residues. Germline trimming cut 5 bases from V and 7 bases from J; bases unmatched to any gene: 3. The CDR3 DNA sequence: TGTGCCAGCAGCGGGGGGACAGGTGAAGCTTTCTTT. This gives the protein CASSGGTGEAFF.

V and J are TRBV7-2 and TRBJ1-2; no reliable D call. Trimming stripped 1 base from V and 2 bases from J, with 8 bases between. This CDR3 has 14 amino acids. CDR1 SGHTA and CDR2 FQGNSA come from the germline V gene. The CDR3, as DNA: TGTGCCAGCAGCTTAGGAGCACCCAACTATGGCTACACCTTC. Translated, it gives CASSLGAPNYGYTF. The whole variable domain, filled in from reference TRBV7-2 and TRBJ1-2, reads GAGVSQSPSNKVTEKGKDVELRCDPISGHTALYWYRQSLGQGLEFLIYFQGNSAPDKSGLPSDRFSAERTGGSVSTLTIQRTQQEDSAVYLCASSLGAPNYGYTFGSGTRLTVV.